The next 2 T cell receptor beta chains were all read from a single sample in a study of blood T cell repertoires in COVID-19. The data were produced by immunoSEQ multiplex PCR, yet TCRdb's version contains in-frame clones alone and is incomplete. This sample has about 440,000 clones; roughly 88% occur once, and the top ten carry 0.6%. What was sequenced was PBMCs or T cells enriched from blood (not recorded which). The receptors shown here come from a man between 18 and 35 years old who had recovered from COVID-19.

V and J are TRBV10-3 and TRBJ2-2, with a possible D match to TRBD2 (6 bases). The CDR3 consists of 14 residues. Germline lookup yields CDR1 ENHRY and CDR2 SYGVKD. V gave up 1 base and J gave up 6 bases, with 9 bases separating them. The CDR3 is CAISEFGEAGELFF. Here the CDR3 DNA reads TGTGCCATCAGTGAGTTCGGGGAGGCCGGGGAGCTGTTTTTT.

CDR3 nucleotide sequence: TGTGCCAGCAGTCGCCCCGCAGGGGGTAGCTATGGCTACACCTTC. It codes for CASSRPAGGSYGYTF. The genes are TRBV25-1 and TRBJ1-2; TRBD1 matches 7 bases. The V gene's germline CDR1 is MGHDK and CDR2 SYGVNS. The CDR3 sequence is 15 residues long. Trimming took 5 bases from V and 4 from J; bases not matched to a gene: 10.